One sample yielded the 5 T cell receptor beta chains listed below, sequenced in a study of blood T cells in healthy people across ages. A second PCR of 7 to 11 cycles used a sample-barcoded 5' primer and a J-beta primer mix. TCRdb reprocessed the 5' RACE reads via MiXCR and lists one record per CDR3 protein. Among hundreds of thousands of distinct CDR3 sequences, 20% to 25% were seen once, and the ten largest hold 8% to 10%. In addition, the sample was reused for a study of T cells of mothers and their children.

Input material: blood. The receptor set was obtained from a boy between 10 and 17 years old in good health.

This clonotype appeared a few times. The conserved phenylalanine or tryptophan is not found at the CDR3 terminus, so this likely reflects a read error. The chain combines TRBV28 with TRBJ2-5; no firm D call. The CDR3 is 14 amino acids. The germline V gene encodes CDR1 MDHEN and CDR2 SYDVKM. V was trimmed by 2 bases and J by 4 bases, leaving 11 bases between them. This CDR3 is CASSLRSLGETQYL. The CDR3 DNA is TGTGCCAGCAGTTTACGCTCGCTCGGAGAGACCCAGTACCTC.

CDR3 in DNA: TGTGCCAGCAGCTTGTACCCGGGTCTCCAAGAGACCCAGTACTTC. Protein product: CASSLYPGLQETQYF. This chain connects TRBV5-6 to TRBJ2-5, with D uncertain. The germline gives CDR1 SGHDT, CDR2 YYEEEE. The length of the CDR3 is 15 residues. The ends were cut back, 1 base at V and 1 base at J, with 11 bases in the middle.

The rearrangement joins TRBV11-2 to TRBJ2-5; 14 bases agree with TRBD2. The tail of the sequence fits TRBJ2-1 better, so the J call may be wrong. This CDR3 has 17 amino acids. The germline V gene encodes CDR1 SGHAT and CDR2 FQNNGV. The DNA of the CDR3 is TGTGCCAGCAGCTATGGGGGACTAGCGGGAGCCAAGAATGAGCAGTTCTTC. Residues: CASSYGGLAGAKNEQFF.

This clonotype was observed a handful of times. The chain carries TRBV4-3 and TRBJ2-1; 10 bases match TRBD2. V lost 0 bases to trimming and J lost 4 bases; unmatched junction nucleotides: 6. Germline assignment: CDR1 LGHNA and CDR2 YSLEER. The CDR3 has 17 amino acids. The CDR3 protein is CASSQDRAGGRYNEQFF. CDR3 in DNA: TGCGCCAGCAGCCAAGATAGAGCGGGGGGGCGGTACAATGAGCAGTTCTTC.

CDR3: CASKSLAAHNEQFF. The CDR3 DNA follows: TGCGCCAGCAAATCCCTAGCGGCTCACAATGAGCAGTTCTTC. The chain joins TRBV5-1 to TRBJ2-1; 7 nucleotides line up with TRBD2. CDR1 is SGHRS, CDR2 YFSETQ, per germline. This CDR3 is built from 14 residues. V lost 6 bases, J lost 5 bases, and 8 bases stayed unmatched.